Listed below are T cell receptor beta chains from one sample, sequenced in a study of OX40 agonist ivuxolimab in advanced cancers. TCRdb's table, derived via immunoSEQ multiplex PCR, lists solely in-frame clones and lacks some. The data show more than 40,000 clones, with 80% to 85% seen just once and roughly a quarter held by the top ten. Sequencing was performed on CD4+ or CD8+ T cells sorted from blood, taken in a trial of the OX40 agonist ivuxolimab. All receptors derive from an adult with an advanced solid tumor such as melanoma, head and neck, liver or kidney cancer. The CDR3 runs from the conserved cysteine through the conserved F or W. Each record gives: V gene, J gene, D gene, clone size, CDR3 protein, CDR3 DNA. A D gene is named only where the DNA matches it firmly. Clone sizes are given selectively: once, few, many, or a class where the clone is expanded.

v_gene: TRBV28; j_gene: TRBJ1-5; d_gene: -; abundance: -; CDR3aa: CASSPRAGGYQPQHF; CDR3nt: TGTGCCAGCAGTCCCCGGGCCGGGGGGTATCAGCCCCAGCATTTT
v_gene: TRBV27; j_gene: TRBJ2-7; d_gene: -; abundance: -; CDR3aa: CASSFGMRYEQYF; CDR3nt: TGTGCCAGCAGTTTCGGCATGAGGTACGAGCAGTACTTC
v_gene: TRBV7-2; j_gene: TRBJ1-5; d_gene: TRBD1; abundance: -; CDR3aa: CASSLETGIYQPQHF; CDR3nt: TGTGCCAGCAGCTTAGAGACAGGGATATATCAGCCCCAGCATTTT
v_gene: TRBV27; j_gene: TRBJ1-2; d_gene: TRBD1; abundance: medium-sized; CDR3aa: CASWDRGNYGYTF; CDR3nt: TGTGCCAGCTGGGACAGGGGTAACTATGGCTACACCTTC
v_gene: TRBV4-1; j_gene: TRBJ1-2; d_gene: -; abundance: -; CDR3aa: CASSQGLNYGYTF; CDR3nt: TGCGCCAGCAGCCAAGGCCTTAACTATGGCTACACCTTC
v_gene: TRBV5-6; j_gene: TRBJ2-7; d_gene: -; abundance: -; CDR3aa: CASSALANSYEQYF; CDR3nt: TGTGCCAGCAGCGCCCTAGCGAACTCCTACGAGCAGTACTTC
v_gene: TRBV30; j_gene: TRBJ2-7; d_gene: -; abundance: once; CDR3aa: CAWSIKDGLADEQYF; CDR3nt: TGTGCCTGGAGTATCAAGGACGGCCTCGCGGACGAGCAGTACTTC
v_gene: TRBV6-5; j_gene: TRBJ2-7; d_gene: TRBD1; abundance: -; CDR3aa: CASRLGGTGSYEQYF; CDR3nt: TGTGCCAGCAGATTAGGCGGGACAGGGTCCTACGAGCAGTACTTC
v_gene: TRBV4-1; j_gene: TRBJ2-7; d_gene: -; abundance: -; CDR3aa: CASSLGQYEQYF; CDR3nt: TGCGCCAGCAGCCTGGGCCAGTACGAGCAGTACTTC
v_gene: TRBV5-4; j_gene: TRBJ2-7; d_gene: -; abundance: once; CDR3aa: CASSRDHEQYF; CDR3nt: TGTGCCAGCAGCCGCGACCACGAGCAGTACTTC
v_gene: TRBV28; j_gene: TRBJ2-7; d_gene: -; abundance: -; CDR3aa: CASTSIRSGSYEQYF; CDR3nt: TGTGCCAGCACCTCAATCCGATCAGGCTCCTACGAGCAGTACTTC
v_gene: TRBV27; j_gene: TRBJ2-7; d_gene: TRBD1; abundance: -; CDR3aa: CASSFKGQGYEQYF; CDR3nt: TGTGCCAGCAGTTTTAAGGGACAGGGCTACGAGCAGTACTTC
v_gene: TRBV28; j_gene: TRBJ2-7; d_gene: -; abundance: -; CDR3aa: CATMLDEQYF; CDR3nt: TGTGCCACTATGCTAGATGAGCAGTACTTC
v_gene: TRBV6-1; j_gene: TRBJ2-5; d_gene: -; abundance: -; CDR3aa: CASSGDYQETQYF; CDR3nt: TGTGCCAGCAGTGGGGACTACCAAGAGACCCAGTACTTC
v_gene: TRBV13; j_gene: TRBJ2-5; d_gene: -; abundance: -; CDR3aa: CASSLSGTRGETQYF; CDR3nt: TGTGCCAGCAGCTTAAGCGGGACCAGGGGGGAGACCCAGTACTTC
v_gene: TRBV7-9; j_gene: TRBJ2-3; d_gene: -; abundance: -; CDR3aa: CASSLVLGLTDTQYF; CDR3nt: TGTGCCAGCAGCTTAGTTTTGGGCCTCACAGATACGCAGTATTTT
v_gene: TRBV27; j_gene: TRBJ1-2; d_gene: -; abundance: -; CDR3aa: CASSLNQGDGYTF; CDR3nt: TGTGCCAGCAGTTTAAACCAGGGAGATGGCTACACCTTC
v_gene: TRBV9; j_gene: TRBJ2-7; d_gene: TRBD1; abundance: -; CDR3aa: CASSPSPGQGAFEQYF; CDR3nt: TGTGCCAGCAGCCCTTCGCCGGGACAGGGGGCATTCGAGCAGTACTTC
v_gene: TRBV19; j_gene: TRBJ2-3; d_gene: -; abundance: -; CDR3aa: CASSIVFGTSTDTQYF; CDR3nt: TGTGCCAGTAGTATAGTGTTTGGTACTAGCACAGATACGCAGTATTTT
v_gene: TRBV7-2; j_gene: TRBJ2-7; d_gene: TRBD2; abundance: -; CDR3aa: CAYRRREDEQYF; CDR3nt: TGTGCCTACAGGAGGCGGGAGGACGAGCAGTACTTC
v_gene: TRBV9; j_gene: TRBJ2-1; d_gene: TRBD2; abundance: once; CDR3aa: CASSTGLAGGEQFF; CDR3nt: TGTGCCAGCAGCACGGGACTAGCGGGAGGCGAGCAGTTCTTC
v_gene: TRBV4-1; j_gene: TRBJ1-3; d_gene: -; abundance: -; CDR3aa: CASSQAQGAGNTIYF; CDR3nt: TGCGCCAGCAGCCAGGCCCAGGGTGCTGGAAACACCATATATTTT
v_gene: TRBV27; j_gene: TRBJ2-5; d_gene: TRBD1; abundance: -; CDR3aa: CASSFGTGLQTQYF; CDR3nt: TGTGCCAGCAGTTTTGGGACAGGGCTTCAGACCCAGTACTTC
v_gene: TRBV6-5; j_gene: TRBJ2-7; d_gene: TRBD2; abundance: few; CDR3aa: CASSTQGTSSYEQYF; CDR3nt: TGTGCCAGCAGTACTCAGGGGACTAGCTCCTACGAGCAGTACTTC
v_gene: TRBV4-3; j_gene: TRBJ1-1; d_gene: -; abundance: -; CDR3aa: CASSHAVLGLGMNTEAFF; CDR3nt: TGCGCCAGCAGCCATGCCGTTCTGGGCCTTGGGATGAACACTGAAGCTTTCTTT
v_gene: TRBV5-1; j_gene: TRBJ2-7; d_gene: TRBD2; abundance: -; CDR3aa: CASHGTSGRSLTSYEQYF; CDR3nt: TGCGCCAGCCATGGGACTAGCGGGAGGTCACTTACCTCCTACGAGCAGTACTTC
v_gene: TRBV30; j_gene: TRBJ1-1; d_gene: -; abundance: -; CDR3aa: CAWIFVGEAFF; CDR3nt: TGTGCCTGGATTTTTGTCGGTGAAGCTTTCTTT
v_gene: TRBV6-4; j_gene: TRBJ2-1; d_gene: -; abundance: few; CDR3aa: CASSDGKNEQFF; CDR3nt: TGTGCCAGCAGTGACGGGAAAAATGAGCAGTTCTTC
v_gene: TRBV28; j_gene: TRBJ2-3; d_gene: TRBD2; abundance: -; CDR3aa: CASRIAGWTSTDTQYF; CDR3nt: TGTGCCAGCAGAATAGCGGGGTGGACTAGCACAGATACGCAGTATTTT
v_gene: TRBV27; j_gene: TRBJ2-3; d_gene: -; abundance: -; CDR3aa: CASSLTHTDTQYF; CDR3nt: TGTGCCAGCAGTTTAACCCACACAGATACGCAGTATTTT
v_gene: TRBV28; j_gene: TRBJ2-4; d_gene: -; abundance: -; CDR3aa: CASSLTTPQNIQYF; CDR3nt: TGTGCCAGCAGTCTTACGACACCCCAAAACATTCAGTACTTC
v_gene: TRBV19; j_gene: TRBJ2-6; d_gene: TRBD1; abundance: -; CDR3aa: CASSFGTGGGGANVLTF; CDR3nt: TGTGCCAGTAGTTTTGGGACAGGGGGCGGAGGGGCCAACGTCCTGACTTTC
v_gene: TRBV9; j_gene: TRBJ1-3; d_gene: -; abundance: few; CDR3aa: CASSEGGSGNTIYF; CDR3nt: TGTGCCAGCAGCGAAGGGGGTTCTGGAAACACCATATATTTT
v_gene: TRBV25-1; j_gene: TRBJ2-5; d_gene: -; abundance: once; CDR3aa: CASSESVGKLLPETQYF; CDR3nt: TGTGCCAGCAGTGAATCGGTGGGCAAACTACTGCCGGAGACCCAGTACTTC
v_gene: TRBV19; j_gene: TRBJ2-3; d_gene: -; abundance: -; CDR3aa: CASSLTGEGTDTQYF; CDR3nt: TGTGCCAGTAGTCTGACAGGGGAGGGAACAGATACGCAGTATTTT
v_gene: TRBV4-3; j_gene: TRBJ2-7; d_gene: TRBD1; abundance: -; CDR3aa: CASSPETGIYEQYF; CDR3nt: TGCGCCAGCAGCCCAGAGACAGGGATATACGAGCAGTACTTC
v_gene: TRBV7-3; j_gene: TRBJ2-7; d_gene: -; abundance: -; CDR3aa: CASSPHQGPSYEQYF; CDR3nt: TGTGCCAGCAGCCCGCACCAGGGCCCATCCTACGAGCAGTACTTC
v_gene: TRBV19; j_gene: TRBJ1-2; d_gene: -; abundance: -; CDR3aa: CASSIMAGSYGYTF; CDR3nt: TGTGCCAGTAGTATAATGGCCGGATCGTATGGCTACACCTTC